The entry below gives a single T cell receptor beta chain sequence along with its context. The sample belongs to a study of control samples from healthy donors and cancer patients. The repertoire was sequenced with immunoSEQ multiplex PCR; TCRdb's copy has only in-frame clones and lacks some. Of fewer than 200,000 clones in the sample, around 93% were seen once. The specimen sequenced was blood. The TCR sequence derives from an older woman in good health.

In DNA, the CDR3 is TGTGCCAGCGGCGAAGGGGGGGATCAGCCCCAGCATTTT. Residues: CASGEGGDQPQHF. The chain carries TRBV6-6 and TRBJ1-5; D might be TRBD1 (6 bases). In germline, CDR1 is MNHNY, CDR2 SVGAGI (reference sequence). Trimming stripped 8 bases from V and 5 bases from J, with 13 bases between. This CDR3 is built from 13 residues.